Following are 13 T cell receptor beta chains from one sample sequenced in a study of T cells in Graves' hyperthyroidism and ophthalmopathy. RNA transcripts served as the template for amplifying TCR beta CDR3 regions. TCR CDR3 underwent first-round RT-PCR with the HTBI primer set. TCRdb re-called the multiplex PCR reads through MiXCR, storing one row per CDR3 protein. The table has hundreds of thousands of distinct CDR3 sequences, 15% to 20% seen once; the top ten hold less than 4.5%. The sequencing sample was made of blood. The source of these receptors is a woman between 25 and 40 years old with Graves' hyperthyroidism.

The gene calls are TRBV11-3 and TRBJ1-4, with 8 bases fitting TRBD1. With 3 bases clipped from V and 6 bases from J, the junction kept 6 bases outside the gene matches. This CDR3 spans 15 amino acids. Looked up from germline, CDR1 is SGHNT and CDR2 is YENEEA. This CDR3 is CASSFSQQGDEKLFF. CDR3 bases: TGTGCCAGCAGCTTTAGTCAACAGGGGGATGAAAAACTGTTTTTT.

The chain is built from TRBV5-1 and TRBJ2-7; 9 bases map to TRBD1. Losses at the gene ends were 0 bases for V and 6 bases for J; bases not matched to a gene: 7. This CDR3 contains 15 residues. Germline loops: CDR1 SGHRS, CDR2 YFSETQ. The CDR3 sequence is CASSLDPGQGSEQYF. In DNA, the CDR3 is TGCGCCAGCAGCTTGGATCCGGGACAGGGTAGCGAGCAGTACTTC.

There are many counts of this clonotype. The CDR3 bases are TGCAGTGCTAGAGATTTTCTTTCCTACGAGCAGTACTTC. This sequence encodes CSARDFLSYEQYF. J is TRBJ2-7 and V is TRBV20-1; D remains unclear. CDR3 size: 13 residues. Germline V CDR1 and CDR2: DFQATT, SNEGSKA (reference sequence). V shed 0 bases and J shed 1 base, with 7 bases lying between them.

In this sample, this clonotype turned up many times. This sequence joins TRBV28 and TRBJ2-3; TRBD2 aligns across 9 bases. There are 17 residues in the CDR3. Germline assignment: CDR1 MDHEN and CDR2 SYDVKM. The junction had 11 bases not matched to a gene; V was cut back by 3 bases and J by 4 bases. The CDR3 loop is CASSFTGLAGSADTQYF. CDR3 nucleotides: TGTGCCAGCAGTTTTACCGGGCTAGCGGGATCGGCAGATACGCAGTATTTT.

This clonotype was counted ten times or more. This rearrangement joins TRBV18 to TRBJ1-5; possibly TRBD1 for D (5 bases). This CDR3 is built from 13 residues. Between the trimmed V and J ends, which lost 6 bases and 3 bases, there was a span of 9 bases. Germline CDR1 KGHSH, CDR2 LQKENI. This chain's CDR3 is CASSQGVNQPQHF. The CDR3 nucleotides are TGTGCCAGCTCGCAAGGGGTCAATCAGCCCCAGCATTTT.

The V call is TRBV19, the J call TRBJ1-1, with unresolved D. V lost 5 bases and J lost 6, with 10 bases in between. The CDR3 extends over 12 amino acids. Germline lookup yields CDR1 LNHDA and CDR2 SQIVND (reference sequence). CDR3 coding DNA: TGTGCCAGTAGTCTCAGAGGCGCTGAAGCTTTCTTT. Translation: CASSLRGAEAFF.

In its sample, this clonotype was seen many times. One base away lies a much larger clone, so this may be a sequencing read error. V and J are TRBV6-1 and TRBJ2-3; D unclear. V lost 3 bases and J 2 bases, leaving 6 bases between the germline ends. CDR3 length: 13 residues. Per the germline V gene, CDR1 is MNHNS and CDR2 is SASEGT. The CDR3 region has the DNA TGTGCCAGCAGTGACAGATTCACAGATACGCAGTATTTT. Its translation is CASSDRFTDTQYF.

The chain combines TRBV4-2 with TRBJ2-2; either TRBD1 or TRBD2 may fit D (5 bases each). Germline CDR1 LGHNA, CDR2 YNFKEQ. The CDR3 loop spans 16 amino acids. Trimming removed 2 bases from V and 2 bases from J, with 12 bases in between. The CDR3 reads CASSQSGTSNTGELFF. The CDR3 nucleotides are TGTGCCAGCAGCCAATCAGGGACCTCCAACACCGGGGAGCTGTTTTTT.

This chain links TRBV30 with TRBJ1-5; D unclear. The CDR3 spans 11 residues. Per the germline V gene, CDR1 is GTSNPN and CDR2 is SVGIG (reference sequence). Trimming cost V 2 bases and J 15 bases, with 14 bases left between them. The DNA of the CDR3 is TGTGCCTGGAGTTCGGGGTCGTTTTGGCATTTT. Translation: CAWSSGSFWHF.

The V gene is TRBV28, the J gene TRBJ2-7; 10 positions match TRBD2. The CDR3 runs 17 residues. Per the germline V gene, CDR1 is MDHEN and CDR2 is SYDVKM. Trimming cost V 4 bases and J 0 bases; bases outside gene matches: 9. CDR3: CASSSSRTSGNSYEQYF. The CDR3 DNA sequence: TGTGCCAGCAGTTCTTCCCGAACTAGCGGGAACTCCTACGAGCAGTACTTC.

This clonotype came up many times. The V gene is TRBV11-1, the J gene TRBJ2-1; 11 bases are a match to TRBD2. Germline assignment: CDR1 SGHAT and CDR2 FQDESV (reference sequence). With 0 bases clipped from V and 2 bases from J, the junction kept 0 bases outside the gene matches. The CDR3 loop spans 16 amino acids. In nucleotides, the CDR3 is TGTGCCAGCAGCTTAGCGACTAGCGGGACCTACAATGAGCAGTTCTTC. Translated, it gives CASSLATSGTYNEQFF. Together with reference TRBV11-1 and TRBJ2-1, the CDR3 gives the full variable domain: EAEVAQSPRYKITEKSQAVAFWCDPISGHATLYWYRQILGQGPELLVQFQDESVVDDSQLPKDRFSAERLKGVDSTLKIQPAELGDSAMYLCASSLATSGTYNEQFFGPGTRLTVL.

Many counts were recorded for this clonotype. This rearrangement joins TRBV27 to TRBJ1-2; the D gene is possibly TRBD1 (6 bases). Per germline, CDR1 MNHEY and CDR2 SMNVEV (reference sequence). The CDR3 runs to 15 residues. The V and J ends lost 2 bases and 3 bases respectively, with 13 bases between them. The CDR3 region is CASSLAGGAHYGYTF. Here the CDR3 DNA reads TGTGCCAGCAGTTTAGCCGGGGGCGCGCACTATGGCTACACCTTC.

This clonotype was seen repeatedly, ten times or more. The rearrangement links TRBV27 to TRBJ2-7; the D call may be TRBD1 or TRBD2 (5 bases each). V dropped 5 bases and J dropped 5 bases, with 13 bases sitting between them. Germline values: CDR1 MNHEY, CDR2 SMNVEV (reference sequence). This CDR3 has 13 residues. CDR3 sequence: CASSGGWFDEQYF. The CDR3 DNA sequence: TGTGCCAGCAGTGGGGGATGGTTCGACGAGCAGTACTTC.